The 23 T cell receptor beta chains presented below share a single source sample, sequenced in a study of long-term antiretroviral therapy in people with HIV. Samples were assayed with immunoSEQ v3.0 at survey level. The assay was immunoSEQ multiplex PCR, and TCRdb's table has in-frame clones only and misses some. In the table there are about 20,000 clones, 90% of which are singletons. Sequenced material: unsorted PBMCs, taken about 4.5 years before starting antiretroviral therapy. The receptors shown here come from a woman aged 25 to 45 with HIV.

The CDR3 DNA reads as TGCGCCAGCAGCCAACTGGGACTCCTTGGCGGTGAAGCTTTCTTT. Translated: CASSQLGLLGGEAFF. V is TRBV4-1 and J is TRBJ1-1; D perhaps matches TRBD1 (5 bases). V was shortened by 2 bases and J by 7 bases, with 17 bases between the two germline ends. The CDR3 has 15 amino acids. CDR1 MGHRA and CDR2 YSYEKL come from the germline V gene.

This clone was seen more than once but under ten times. The J gene is TRBJ2-1, the V gene TRBV6-5; TRBD1 is a possible D gene (5 bases). This CDR3 is built from 11 residues. Deletions cut 8 bases from V and 8 bases from J, with 10 bases between. CDR1 is MNHEY, CDR2 SVGAGI, per germline. The CDR3 protein is CASLQGYEQFF. The CDR3 coding sequence is TGTGCCAGCCTTCAGGGATATGAGCAGTTCTTC.

This chain links TRBV6-1 with TRBJ1-1; possibly TRBD1 for D (6 bases). The germline gives CDR1 MNHNS, CDR2 SASEGT. The ends were cut back, 7 bases at V and 7 bases at J, with 13 bases in the middle. The CDR3 is made up of 12 amino acids. The CDR3 DNA sequence: TGTGCCAGCACTTGGGGGGCATATGAAGCTTTCTTT. It yields the protein CASTWGAYEAFF.

This clone came up a few times. V is TRBV7-3 and J is TRBJ1-6; 8 bases agree with TRBD1. Germline CDR1 reads SGHTA; CDR2 reads FQGTGA. J lost 6 bases, V lost 2 bases, and 6 bases had no gene match. This CDR3 is built from 16 residues. The DNA of the CDR3 is TGTGCCAGCAGCTTAGGAAGGGACAGGCCTAATTCACCCCTCCACTTT. Its translation is CASSLGRDRPNSPLHF.

The rearrangement uses TRBV21-1 and TRBJ2-3; the tabulated D call, TRBD2, remains unverified against the DNA. TRBV21-1 is a pseudogene. The length of the CDR3 is 18 residues. DNA of the CDR3: TGTGCCAGCAGCAAAGCCGGTGATAGCGGGGGTAGCACAGATACGCAGTATTTT. Translating it yields CASSKAGDSGGSTDTQYF.

The chain combines TRBV12-5 with TRBJ2-5, with D hard to call. CDR3 length: 12 residues. V gave up 2 bases and J gave up 14 bases, with 15 bases separating them. The V gene's germline CDR1 is LGHNT and CDR2 FRNRAP. CDR3 in amino acids: CASGLSLASSYF. Here the CDR3 DNA reads TGTGCTAGTGGTTTGAGTTTGGCGTCTAGTTACTTC. The full variable domain, completed using reference TRBV12-5 and TRBJ2-5, is DARVTQTPRHKVTEMGQEVTMRCQPILGHNTVFWYRQTMMQGLELLAYFRNRAPLDDSGMPKDRFSAEMPDATLATLKIQPSEPRDSAVYFCASGLSLASSYFGPGTRLLVL.

By share, this clone counts as medium-sized (0.01 to 0.1%). This chain uses TRBV12-5 with TRBJ1-6; 8 nucleotides agree with TRBD1. This CDR3 has 22 residues. Germline V gives CDR1 LGHNT, CDR2 FRNRAP. V was clipped by 0 bases and J by 1 base; unmatched bases: 17. The CDR3 loop is CASGLVSGGQGAIISYNSPLHF. The CDR3 nucleotides read TGTGCTAGTGGTTTGGTAAGCGGCGGGCAGGGGGCGATTATTTCCTATAATTCACCCCTCCACTTT.

This chain links TRBV5-1 with TRBJ2-2; D is uncertain. Trimming took off 0 bases at V and 2 bases at J, with 11 bases between the two ends. The CDR3 spans 16 residues. Germline lookup yields CDR1 SGHRS and CDR2 YFSETQ. CDR3: CASSLAVNYNTGELFF. In DNA form, the CDR3 reads TGCGCCAGCAGCTTGGCCGTGAACTACAACACCGGGGAGCTGTTTTTT.

The chain employs TRBV25-1 and TRBJ2-5; 13 nucleotides agree with TRBD2. Germline V CDR1 and CDR2: MGHDK, SYGVNS. Germline trimming cut 6 bases from V and 4 bases from J; bases unmatched to any gene: 5. The CDR3 length is 15 residues. CDR3 in DNA: TGTGCCAGCAGGAGGACTAGCGGGGGCTTAGAGACCCAGTACTTC. Translation: CASRRTSGGLETQYF.

Worth noting for this clone: One end of the junction is discordant with germline, which a read error may explain. V is TRBV4-1 and J is TRBJ2-1; 8 bases are a match to TRBD1. This CDR3 region has 14 residues. Germline V gene sequence: CDR1 MGHRA, CDR2 YSYEKL. The chain's CDR3 is CASSPWDRSNEEFF. The CDR3 DNA reads TGCGCCAGCAGCCCCTGGGACAGGTCCAATGAGGAGTTCTTC.

The V call is TRBV9, the J call TRBJ2-3, with 9 positions matching TRBD1. The CDR3 consists of 13 residues. Germline values: CDR1 SGDLS, CDR2 YYNGEE. The V segment lost 3 bases and the J segment 10 bases; nucleotides outside the gene matches: 6. CDR3: CASSATGTGSQYF. The CDR3 nucleotides read TGTGCCAGCAGCGCAACCGGGACAGGGTCGCAGTATTTT.

The chain joins TRBV11-2 to TRBJ2-7, with D hard to call. Trimming left V 0 bases short and J 3 bases short, with 12 bases between. This CDR3 is built from 15 residues. Germline V lookup: CDR1 SGHAT, CDR2 FQNNGV. This chain's CDR3 is CASSLEAGLIYEQYF. The DNA for the CDR3 is TGTGCCAGCAGCTTAGAGGCAGGCCTTATCTACGAGCAGTACTTC. Variable domain in full (rest from reference TRBV11-2 and TRBJ2-7): EAGVAQSPRYKIIEKRQSVAFWCNPISGHATLYWYQQILGQGPKLLIQFQNNGVVDDSQLPKDRFSAERLKGVDSTLKIQPAKLEDSAVYLCASSLEAGLIYEQYFGPGTRLTVT.

The chain combines TRBV27 with TRBJ1-1; 10 bases fit TRBD1. Trimming cost V 5 bases and J 8 bases; bases outside gene matches: 14. The CDR3 contains 16 residues. In germline, CDR1 is MNHEY, CDR2 SMNVEV (reference sequence). The CDR3 DNA reads TGTGCCAGCAGTCACGACAGGGGGCGCAAATCTTACGAAGCTTTCTTT. It yields the protein CASSHDRGRKSYEAFF.

The chain combines TRBV6-6 with TRBJ2-3, with 9 bases fitting TRBD2. CDR3 length equals 16 residues. Unmatched junction bases numbered 7, after V lost 2 bases and J lost 4 bases. The germline gives CDR1 MNHNY, CDR2 SVGAGI (reference sequence). CDR3 loop: CASSYIAGALADTQYF. The DNA of the CDR3 is TGTGCCAGCAGTTACATAGCGGGGGCCCTCGCAGATACGCAGTATTTT.

The chain employs TRBV5-8 and TRBJ1-5; 9 bases are a match to TRBD1. From germline, CDR1 is SGHTS and CDR2 YDEGEE. This CDR3 has 16 residues. J lost 4 bases, V lost 2 bases, and 7 bases had no gene match. DNA of the CDR3: TGTGCCAGCAGCTTCGGGACAGGGAGGGGTAATCAGCCCCAGCATTTT. As protein: CASSFGTGRGNQPQHF.

The J gene is TRBJ2-7, the V gene TRBV5-5, with D perhaps matching TRBD1 (5 bases). V gave up 0 bases and J gave up 2 bases, with 12 bases separating them. CDR3 length: 15 amino acids. Looked up from germline, CDR1 is SGHKS and CDR2 is YYEKEE (reference sequence). This CDR3 reads CASSLEAGLTYEQYF. CDR3 DNA sequence: TGTGCCAGCAGCTTGGAGGCAGGGCTAACCTACGAGCAGTACTTC.

CDR3: CSARDGQPQHF. DNA for the CDR3: TGCAGTGCTAGAGATGGGCAGCCCCAGCATTTT. The chain recombines TRBV20-1 with TRBJ1-5; the D is unclear. Trimming removed 0 bases from V and 7 bases from J, with 4 bases in between. Germline V gene lookup returns CDR1 DFQATT and CDR2 SNEGSKA (reference sequence). The CDR3 has 11 amino acids.

The chain carries TRBV6-5 and TRBJ1-2; D is perhaps TRBD1 (5 bases). From germline, CDR1 is MNHEY and CDR2 SVGAGI. The CDR3 length is 14 residues. The ends were cut back, 6 bases at V and 3 bases at J, with 14 bases in the middle. The CDR3 here is CASSPHRNHYGYTF. CDR3 DNA sequence: TGTGCCAGCAGCCCCCACAGGAATCACTATGGCTACACCTTC.

The chain uses TRBV25-1 and TRBJ1-4; unclear D gene. The CDR3 is 13 residues long. Trimming took off 4 bases at V and 12 bases at J, with 15 bases between the two ends. The germline V gene has CDR1 MGHDK and CDR2 SYGVNS. This CDR3 reads CASSGLRERELFF. CDR3 nucleotide sequence: TGTGCCAGCAGTGGTCTAAGGGAGAGAGAACTGTTTTTT.

Relative to its sample, this clone is medium-sized. J is TRBJ1-2 and V is TRBV10-3; 7 nucleotides agree with TRBD1. The CDR3 runs 14 residues. CDR1 is ENHRY, CDR2 SYGVKD, per germline. V shed 2 bases, J shed 3 bases, and the junction held 3 bases outside the gene matches. CDR3 sequence reads: CAISERTGDYGYTF. The CDR3 DNA follows: TGTGCCATCAGTGAGAGAACAGGGGACTATGGCTACACCTTC.

The chain carries TRBV2 and TRBJ1-4; the match to TRBD1 covers 8 bases. V trimming: 7 bases; J trimming: 8 bases; junction bases outside the gene matches: 6. CDR1 SNHLY and CDR2 FYNNEI come from the germline V gene. The CDR3 loop spans 13 amino acids. CDR3 coding DNA: TGTGCCAGCAAGGACAGGGAAGGGGAAAAACTGTTTTTT. Its translation is CASKDREGEKLFF.

V gene TRBV27 combines with J gene TRBJ1-1; 7 positions match TRBD1. The germline CDR1 and CDR2 sequences are MNHEY and SMNVEV (reference sequence). This CDR3 has 15 residues. V dropped 4 bases and J dropped 1; count of bases not matched to a gene: 6. The CDR3 sequence: CASSSSGTANTEAFF. The CDR3 DNA sequence: TGTGCCAGCAGTTCGTCCGGGACAGCGAACACTGAAGCTTTCTTT.

This chain joins TRBV29-1 and TRBJ2-7; 7 bases line up with TRBD2. Looked up from germline, CDR1 is SQVTM and CDR2 is ANQGSEA. This CDR3 contains 14 residues. V lost 7 bases, J lost 6 bases, and 15 bases stayed unmatched. CDR3: CSAGGVAGSSEQYF. CDR3 coding DNA: TGCAGCGCTGGGGGGGTGGCAGGGTCGAGCGAGCAGTACTTC.